This T cell receptor beta chain was sequenced in a study of CD8 T cells in ankylosing spondylitis. Findings and caveats of the study: With a CD8+ phenotype, disease-linked clones were relatively rare in peripheral blood. A TCR beta motif made of 7 to 9 highly homologous variants seemed typical of ankylosing spondylitis blood.

TCRdb re-analysed the 5' RACE reads in MiXCR, keeping a single row per CDR3 protein. The table includes some 250,000 distinct CDR3 sequences, 24% detected once. The CDR3 is made up of 14 amino acids. Germline V gene sequence: CDR1 MNHEY, CDR2 SVGAGI. V was clipped by 2 bases and J by 7 bases, with 15 bases between them. This clonotype has just a few counts. The target antigen is unknown. What was sequenced was blood, either unsorted or a sorted T cell fraction (not recorded which). This clonotype was sampled from a male donor with ankylosing spondylitis or in good health (not recorded which). The chain has TRBV6-5 and TRBJ2-7; TRBD1 might be the D (7 bases). CDR3 amino acids: CASSYADRAGEQYF. Written as DNA, the CDR3 is TGTGCCAGCAGTTACGCCGACAGGGCGGGAGAGCAGTACTTC.